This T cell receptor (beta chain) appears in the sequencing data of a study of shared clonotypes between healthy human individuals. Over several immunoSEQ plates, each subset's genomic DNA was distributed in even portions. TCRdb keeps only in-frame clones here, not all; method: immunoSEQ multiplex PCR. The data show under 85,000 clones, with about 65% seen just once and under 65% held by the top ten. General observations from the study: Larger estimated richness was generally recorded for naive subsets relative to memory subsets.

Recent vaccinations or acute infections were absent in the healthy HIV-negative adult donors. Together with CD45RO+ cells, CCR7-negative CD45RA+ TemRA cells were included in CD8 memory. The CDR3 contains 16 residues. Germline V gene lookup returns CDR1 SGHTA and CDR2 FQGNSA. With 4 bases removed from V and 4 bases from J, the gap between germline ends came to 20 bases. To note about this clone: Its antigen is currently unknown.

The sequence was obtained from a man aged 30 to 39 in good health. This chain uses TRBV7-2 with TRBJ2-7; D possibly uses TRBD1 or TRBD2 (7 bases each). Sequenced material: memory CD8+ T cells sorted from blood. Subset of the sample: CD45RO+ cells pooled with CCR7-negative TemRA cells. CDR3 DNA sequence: TGTGCCAGCAGCTCCTTAGTGGGGAGGGACAGATACGAGCAGTACTTC. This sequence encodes CASSSLVGRDRYEQYF.